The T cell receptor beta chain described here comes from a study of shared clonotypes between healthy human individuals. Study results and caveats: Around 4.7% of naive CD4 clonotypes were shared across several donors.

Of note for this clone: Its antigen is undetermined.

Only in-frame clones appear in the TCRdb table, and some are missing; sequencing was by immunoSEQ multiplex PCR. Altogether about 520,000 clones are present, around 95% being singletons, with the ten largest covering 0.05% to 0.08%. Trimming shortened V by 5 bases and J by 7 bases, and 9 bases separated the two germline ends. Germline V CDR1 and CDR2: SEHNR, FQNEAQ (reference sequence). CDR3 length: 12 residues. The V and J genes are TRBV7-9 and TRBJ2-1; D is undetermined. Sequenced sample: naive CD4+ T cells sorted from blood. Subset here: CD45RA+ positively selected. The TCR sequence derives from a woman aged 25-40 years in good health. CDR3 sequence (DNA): TGTGCCAGCAGCCCTTTAGCAAATGAGCAGTTCTTC. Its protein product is CASSPLANEQFF.